The 22 T cell receptor beta chains below were found in one sample sequenced in a study of T cells and Merkel cell carcinoma outcomes. Here immunoSEQ multiplex PCR was the method, and the copy in TCRdb shows in-frame clones only, minus some. The data contain 15,000 to 25,000 clones, about four fifths of them singletons. Sequencing was carried out using tumor tissue from Merkel cell carcinoma. These receptors all stem from a human donor with Merkel cell carcinoma.

J is TRBJ2-7 and V is TRBV18, with D perhaps being TRBD1 or TRBD2 (5 bases each). CDR1 and CDR2 from the germline V gene are KGHSH and LQKENI. The ends were cut back, 1 base at V and 5 bases at J, with 6 bases in the middle. The CDR3 covers 12 residues. The CDR3 DNA reads TGTGCCAGCTCACCACTGGGACACGAGCAGTACTTC. Translating it yields CASSPLGHEQYF.

This CDR3 reads CASSGTGKDTEAFF. The CDR3, as DNA: TGTGCCAGCAGCGGGACAGGGAAGGACACTGAAGCTTTCTTT. The V call is TRBV9, the J call TRBJ1-1; TRBD1 matches 8 bases. Losses at the gene ends were 3 bases for V and 3 bases for J; bases not matched to a gene: 4. CDR1 and CDR2 from the germline V gene are SGDLS and YYNGEE. This CDR3 is built from 14 residues.

The chain recombines TRBV14 with TRBJ2-5, with a tentative D call TRBD2 (7 bases). CDR3 length: 15 amino acids. Germline-derived CDR1 and CDR2 are SGHDN and FVKESK. V was cut by 1 base and J by 4 bases, with 13 bases left in between. Written as DNA, the CDR3 is TGTGCCAGCAGCCAAGTCGGGGGGCGCGGAGAGACCCAGTACTTC. It codes for CASSQVGGRGETQYF.

The chain is built from TRBV11-1 and TRBJ2-1; TRBD1 is a possible D gene (5 bases). CDR1 is SGHAT and CDR2 is FQDESV in the germline V gene (reference sequence). The length of the CDR3 is 16 residues. Trimming removed 9 bases from V and 0 bases from J, with 18 bases in between. CDR3: CASKMTAWSSYNEQFF. CDR3 nucleotide sequence: TGTGCCAGTAAAATGACAGCCTGGAGCTCCTACAATGAGCAGTTCTTC.

Turning to this clone: The same CDR3 can be traced to other DNA sequences in this sample. Here the CDR3 DNA reads TGTGCCAGCAGCGTAGTGGGGAAGAACACTGAAGCTTTCTTT. It encodes CASSVVGKNTEAFF. The V gene is TRBV9, the J gene TRBJ1-1; the D is unclear. V shed 0 bases and J shed 1 base, with 7 bases lying between them. This CDR3 spans 14 amino acids. The germline V gene has CDR1 SGDLS and CDR2 YYNGEE.

The CDR3 sequence is CASSSILRVNTEAFF. The CDR3, as DNA: TGTGCCAGCAGTTCCATCCTTAGGGTGAACACTGAAGCTTTCTTT. This chain connects TRBV28 to TRBJ1-1, with D hard to call. Trimming pared 4 bases from V and 0 bases from J, leaving 12 bases between. The germline V gene has CDR1 MDHEN and CDR2 SYDVKM. CDR3 length: 15 residues.

V gene TRBV29-1 combines with J gene TRBJ2-7; 11 bases align to TRBD2. Germline V lookup: CDR1 SQVTM, CDR2 ANQGSEA. This CDR3 is built from 13 residues. Trimming cost V 7 bases and J 6 bases; bases outside gene matches: 8. CDR3 in amino acids: CSGILAGEGEQYF. The DNA of the CDR3 is TGCAGCGGGATACTAGCGGGAGAGGGCGAGCAGTACTTC.

V is TRBV19 and J is TRBJ1-1; D gene uncertain. The CDR3 is 15 amino acids. V was clipped by 3 bases and J by 1 base, with 12 bases between them. Germline V lookup: CDR1 LNHDA, CDR2 SQIVND (reference sequence). CDR3 DNA: TGTGCCAGTAGTATGGGTCCTGATGGGAACACTGAAGCTTTCTTT. It encodes CASSMGPDGNTEAFF.

The chain is built from TRBV7-9 and TRBJ2-1, with TRBD2 identical over 11 bases. Germline V CDR1 and CDR2: SEHNR, FQNEAQ (reference sequence). The CDR3 is 16 residues long. Unmatched junction bases numbered 10, after V lost 4 bases and J lost 8 bases. The CDR3: CASSSKLAGEEDEQFF. In DNA form, the CDR3 reads TGTGCCAGCAGCTCGAAACTAGCGGGAGAGGAGGATGAGCAGTTCTTC.

This clone was seen a handful of times. The chain has TRBV13 and TRBJ1-5; unclear D gene. The CDR3 is 14 residues long. Trimming removed 5 bases from V and 3 bases from J, with 11 bases in between. Per the germline V gene, CDR1 is PRHDT and CDR2 is FYEKMQ (reference sequence). The CDR3, as DNA: TGTGCCAGCAGCGAAGGACTCTACAATCAGCCCCAGCATTTT. Its protein product is CASSEGLYNQPQHF.

V usage is TRBV30 and J usage is TRBJ1-6; 9 bases line up with TRBD1. Unmatched junction bases numbered 9, after V lost 2 bases and J lost 7 bases. The CDR3 length is 16 residues. In germline, CDR1 is GTSNPN, CDR2 SVGIG (reference sequence). The CDR3 reads CAWSIKQGAWNSPLHF. Here the CDR3 DNA reads TGTGCCTGGAGTATTAAACAGGGGGCATGGAATTCACCCCTCCACTTT.

The chain has TRBV2 and TRBJ2-2; D is undetermined. The CDR3 is 12 residues long. Germline V lookup: CDR1 SNHLY, CDR2 FYNNEI. Trimming took 7 bases from V and 4 from J, leaving 7 bases between them. The CDR3 nucleotides are TGTGCCAGCAAAACAGCCACCGGGGAGCTGTTTTTT. This translates into CASKTATGELFF.

V usage is TRBV15 and J usage is TRBJ2-5; D is ambiguous. CDR1 is LNHNV, CDR2 YYDKDF, per germline (reference sequence). The V end was cut by 7 bases, the J end by 7 bases, with 16 bases between. The CDR3 sequence is 13 residues long. CDR3 loop: CATTPAKVGTQYF. The CDR3 nucleotides are TGTGCCACCACCCCCGCGAAGGTGGGGACCCAGTACTTC.

The rearrangement joins TRBV10-3 to TRBJ1-6; D is uncertain. Per the germline V gene, CDR1 is ENHRY and CDR2 is SYGVKD. V was cut by 6 bases and J by 0 bases, with 6 bases left in between. The CDR3 is 14 residues long. DNA for the CDR3: TGTGCCATCAGGGATGACTCCTATAATTCACCCCTCCACTTT. Encoded protein: CAIRDDSYNSPLHF.

This clone was detected once. The V and J genes are TRBV28 and TRBJ1-5; D is ambiguous. Germline CDR1 reads MDHEN; CDR2 reads SYDVKM. The CDR3 sequence is 14 residues long. V was clipped by 5 bases and J by 7 bases, with 15 bases between them. The CDR3 DNA is TGTGCCAGCAGTACCCTCAACTCGGGACAGCCCCAGCATTTT. Translation: CASSTLNSGQPQHF.

V and J are TRBV10-3 and TRBJ2-7; 12 bases fit TRBD2. Germline CDR1 ENHRY, CDR2 SYGVKD. The length of the CDR3 is 14 residues. V was pared by 4 bases and J by 3 bases, with 1 base of the junction left unmatched. DNA for the CDR3: TGTGCCATCAGTGCGGGACTAGCGGGCTACGAGCAGTACTTC. The encoded protein is CAISAGLAGYEQYF.

There are a few counts of this clone. The rearrangement uses TRBV5-1 and TRBJ2-7, with D perhaps matching TRBD1 (6 bases). Germline CDR1 reads SGHRS; CDR2 reads YFSETQ. Between the trimmed V and J ends, which lost 3 bases and 3 bases, there was a span of 16 bases. The CDR3 is 15 residues long. The CDR3 loop reads CASSSQGPPNYEQYF. The DNA for the CDR3 is TGCGCCAGCAGCTCACAGGGTCCTCCTAACTACGAGCAGTACTTC.

This chain joins TRBV27 and TRBJ1-1; tentatively, D is TRBD1 (5 bases). The V gene's germline CDR1 is MNHEY and CDR2 SMNVEV (reference sequence). The CDR3 totals 13 residues. V was pared by 2 bases and J by 4 bases, with 8 bases between. The CDR3 sequence is CASSLPGSTEAFF. DNA for the CDR3: TGTGCCAGCAGTTTACCAGGGTCCACTGAAGCTTTCTTT.

The chain couples TRBV6-6 to TRBJ2-7; D remains ambiguous. V dropped 6 bases and J dropped 10 bases, with 10 bases sitting between them. The V gene's germline CDR1 is MNHNY and CDR2 SVGAGI (reference sequence). CDR3 length: 10 residues. CDR3 residues: CASSDSKQYF. Written as DNA, the CDR3 is TGTGCCAGCAGCGACTCGAAACAGTACTTC.

The gene calls are TRBV2 and TRBJ1-1; possibly TRBD1 for D (6 bases). The germline gives CDR1 SNHLY, CDR2 FYNNEI. The CDR3 extends over 11 amino acids. Deletions cut 6 bases from V and 6 bases from J, with 8 bases between. The CDR3 nucleotides read TGTGCCAGCAGGTCAGGGGCTGAAGCTTTCTTT. It codes for CASRSGAEAFF.

The chain recombines TRBV5-1 with TRBJ2-2; 8 bases are a match to TRBD2. The CDR3 sequence is 16 residues long. The ends lost 4 bases at V and 6 bases at J; junction bases unmatched: 11. Germline CDR1 SGHRS, CDR2 YFSETQ. The CDR3 sequence: CASSQKAGGLSGELFF. For the CDR3, the DNA is TGCGCCAGCAGCCAAAAGGCGGGGGGTTTATCCGGGGAGCTGTTTTTT.

J is TRBJ1-2 and V is TRBV18; D not certain. V was trimmed by 3 bases and J by 3 bases, leaving 8 bases between them. Looked up from germline, CDR1 is KGHSH and CDR2 is LQKENI. The CDR3 is 13 amino acids. In DNA, the CDR3 is TGTGCCAGCTCACCGACCAGGCACTATGGCTACACCTTC. It encodes CASSPTRHYGYTF.